Sequencing of this T cell receptor beta chain was carried out in a study of identical twins. The CDR3 length is 12 residues. Trimming at V came to 4 bases and at J to 11 bases, leaving 7 bases not matched to a gene. Germline loops: CDR1 SGHKS, CDR2 YYEKEE (reference sequence). TCRdb redid the calling of the 5' RACE reads with MiXCR, one entry per CDR3 protein. The table has around 510,000 distinct CDR3 sequences, 14% seen once. Another study also made use of these data, one on yellow fever vaccine responses in identical twins.

Source material: CD4+ T cells sorted from blood. This chain uses TRBV5-5 with TRBJ1-2, with 8 positions matching TRBD1. The TCR sequence derives from a woman between 18 and 30 years old in good health. The CDR3 sequence is CASSAGQGHYTF. The DNA for the CDR3 is TGTGCCAGCAGCGCAGGACAGGGCCATTACACCTTC.